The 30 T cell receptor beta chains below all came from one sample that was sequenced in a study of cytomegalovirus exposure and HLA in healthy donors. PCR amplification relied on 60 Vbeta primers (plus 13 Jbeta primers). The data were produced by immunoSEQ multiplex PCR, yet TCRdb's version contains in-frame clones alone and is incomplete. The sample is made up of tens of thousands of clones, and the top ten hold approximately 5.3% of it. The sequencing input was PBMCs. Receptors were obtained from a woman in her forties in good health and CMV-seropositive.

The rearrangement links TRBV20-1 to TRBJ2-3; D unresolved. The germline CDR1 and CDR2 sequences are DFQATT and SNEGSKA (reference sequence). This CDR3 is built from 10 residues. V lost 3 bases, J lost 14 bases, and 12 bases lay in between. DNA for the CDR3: TGCAGTGCTAGTTCCCTAGGTTGGTATTTT. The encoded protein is CSASSLGWYF.

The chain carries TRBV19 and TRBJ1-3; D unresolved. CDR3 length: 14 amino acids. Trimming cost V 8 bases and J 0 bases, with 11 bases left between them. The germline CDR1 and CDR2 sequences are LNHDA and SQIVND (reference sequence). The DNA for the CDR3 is TGTGCCAGTGGTCGCGGTAGCTCTGGAAACACCATATATTTT. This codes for CASGRGSSGNTIYF.

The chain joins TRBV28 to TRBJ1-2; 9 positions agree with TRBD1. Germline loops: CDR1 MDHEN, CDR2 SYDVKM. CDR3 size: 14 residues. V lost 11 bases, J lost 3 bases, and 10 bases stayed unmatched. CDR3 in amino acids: CAERSGQGDYGYTF. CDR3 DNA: TGTGCCGAAAGATCGGGACAGGGTGACTATGGCTACACCTTC.

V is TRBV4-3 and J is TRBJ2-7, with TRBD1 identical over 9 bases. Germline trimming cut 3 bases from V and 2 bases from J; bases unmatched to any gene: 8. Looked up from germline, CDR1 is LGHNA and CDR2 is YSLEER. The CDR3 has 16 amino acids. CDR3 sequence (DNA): TGCGCCAGCAGCCACTCCTGGACAGGGGAAACCTACGAGCAGTACTTC. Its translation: CASSHSWTGETYEQYF.

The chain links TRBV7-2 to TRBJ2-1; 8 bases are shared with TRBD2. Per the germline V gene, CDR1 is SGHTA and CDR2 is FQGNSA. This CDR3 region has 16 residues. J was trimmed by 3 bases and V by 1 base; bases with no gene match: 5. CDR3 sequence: CASSLVPAGGYNEQFF. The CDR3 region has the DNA TGTGCCAGCAGCTTAGTCCCGGCGGGGGGCTACAATGAGCAGTTCTTC. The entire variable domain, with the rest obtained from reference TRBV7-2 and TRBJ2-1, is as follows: GAGVSQSPSNKVTEKGKDVELRCDPISGHTALYWYRQSLGQGLEFLIYFQGNSAPDKSGLPSDRFSAERTGGSVSTLTIQRTQQEDSAVYLCASSLVPAGGYNEQFFGPGTRLTVL.

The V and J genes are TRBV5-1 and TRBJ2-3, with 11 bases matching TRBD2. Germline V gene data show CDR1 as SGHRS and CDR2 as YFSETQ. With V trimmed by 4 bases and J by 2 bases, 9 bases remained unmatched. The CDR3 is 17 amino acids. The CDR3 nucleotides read TGCGCCAGCAGCCCCGGAGGACTAGCGGGTTCCACAGATACGCAGTATTTT. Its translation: CASSPGGLAGSTDTQYF.

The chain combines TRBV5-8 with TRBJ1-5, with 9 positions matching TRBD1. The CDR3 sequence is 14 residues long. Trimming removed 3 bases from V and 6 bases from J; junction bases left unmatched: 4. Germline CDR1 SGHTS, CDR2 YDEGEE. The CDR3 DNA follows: TGTGCCAGCAGCTATGGACAGGGGTTTCAGCCCCAGCATTTT. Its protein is CASSYGQGFQPQHF.

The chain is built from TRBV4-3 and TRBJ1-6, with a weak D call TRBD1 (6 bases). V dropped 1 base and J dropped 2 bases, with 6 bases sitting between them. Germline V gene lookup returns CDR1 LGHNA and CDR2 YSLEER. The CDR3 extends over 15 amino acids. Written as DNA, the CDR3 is TGCGCCAGCAGCCAAGGGACAGCCTATAATTCACCCCTCCACTTT. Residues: CASSQGTAYNSPLHF.

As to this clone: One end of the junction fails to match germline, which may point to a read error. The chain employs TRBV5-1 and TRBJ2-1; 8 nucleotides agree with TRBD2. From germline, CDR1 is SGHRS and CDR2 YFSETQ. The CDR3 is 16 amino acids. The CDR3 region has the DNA TGCGCCGGCAGCCCCGGGGGGGTTGGGGCCTACAATGAGCAGTTCTTC. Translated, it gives CAGSPGGVGAYNEQFF.

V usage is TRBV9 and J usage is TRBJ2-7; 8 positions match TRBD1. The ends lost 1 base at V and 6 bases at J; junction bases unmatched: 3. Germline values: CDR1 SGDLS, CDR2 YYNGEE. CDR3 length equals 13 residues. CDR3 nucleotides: TGTGCCAGCAGCGTAACAGGGGGGCGCGAGCAGTACTTC. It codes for CASSVTGGREQYF.

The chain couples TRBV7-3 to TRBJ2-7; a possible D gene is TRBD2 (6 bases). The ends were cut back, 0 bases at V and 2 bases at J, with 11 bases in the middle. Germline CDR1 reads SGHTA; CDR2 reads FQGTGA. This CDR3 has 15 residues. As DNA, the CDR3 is TGTGCCAGCAGCTTAACCCCTGGCGGGGCCTACGAGCAGTACTTC. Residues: CASSLTPGGAYEQYF.

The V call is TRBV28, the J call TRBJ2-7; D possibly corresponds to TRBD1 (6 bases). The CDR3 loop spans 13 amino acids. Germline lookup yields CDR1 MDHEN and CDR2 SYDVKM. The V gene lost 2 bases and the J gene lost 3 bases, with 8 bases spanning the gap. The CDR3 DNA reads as TGTGCCAGCAGTTTAGGCAGGGGCTACGAGCAGTACTTC. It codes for CASSLGRGYEQYF.

Written as DNA, the CDR3 is TGTGCCAGCAGCTTGGTGACAGTTTCGGGCGAGCAGTACTTC. This translates into CASSLVTVSGEQYF. The J gene is TRBJ2-5, the V gene TRBV7-9; TRBD1 might be the D (5 bases). The end of the DNA is better explained by TRBJ2-7, so the J call may be wrong. CDR1 and CDR2 from the germline V gene are SEHNR and FQNEAQ (reference sequence). The CDR3 has 14 residues.

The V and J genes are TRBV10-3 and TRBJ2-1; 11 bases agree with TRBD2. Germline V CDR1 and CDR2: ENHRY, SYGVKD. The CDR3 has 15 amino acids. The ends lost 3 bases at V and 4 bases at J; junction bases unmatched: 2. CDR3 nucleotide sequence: TGTGCCATCAGTGAAGGGACTAGCGGATACAATGAGCAGTTCTTC. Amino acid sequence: CAISEGTSGYNEQFF.

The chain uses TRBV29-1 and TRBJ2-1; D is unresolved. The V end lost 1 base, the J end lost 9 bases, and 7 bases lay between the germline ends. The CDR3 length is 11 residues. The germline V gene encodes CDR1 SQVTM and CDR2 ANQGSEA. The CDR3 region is CSVEALGEQFF. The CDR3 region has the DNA TGCAGCGTTGAAGCTCTCGGTGAGCAGTTCTTC.

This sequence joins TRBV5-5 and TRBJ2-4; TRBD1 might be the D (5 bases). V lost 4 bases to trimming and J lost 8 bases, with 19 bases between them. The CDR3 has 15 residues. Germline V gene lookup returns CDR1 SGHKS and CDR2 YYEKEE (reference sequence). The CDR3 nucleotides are TGTGCCAGCAGCCTTGAATTCTCAAGGGGCTACATTCAGTACTTC. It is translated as CASSLEFSRGYIQYF.

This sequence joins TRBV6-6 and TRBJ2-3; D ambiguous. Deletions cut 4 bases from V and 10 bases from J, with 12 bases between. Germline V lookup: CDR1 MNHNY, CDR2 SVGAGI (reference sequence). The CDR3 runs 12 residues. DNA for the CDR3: TGTGCCAGCAGTTCCCTCCCTGTTCCGCAGTATTTT. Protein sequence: CASSSLPVPQYF.

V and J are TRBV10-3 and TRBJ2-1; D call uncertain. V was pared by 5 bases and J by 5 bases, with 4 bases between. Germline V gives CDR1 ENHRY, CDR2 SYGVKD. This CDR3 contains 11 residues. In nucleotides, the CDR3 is TGTGCCATCAGTTTTAACAATGAGCAGTTCTTC. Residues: CAISFNNEQFF.

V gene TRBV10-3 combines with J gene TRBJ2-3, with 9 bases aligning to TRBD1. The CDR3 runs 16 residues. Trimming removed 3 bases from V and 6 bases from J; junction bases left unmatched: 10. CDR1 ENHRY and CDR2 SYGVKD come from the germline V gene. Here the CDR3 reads CAISELRDRESDTQYF. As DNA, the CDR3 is TGTGCCATCAGTGAACTCCGGGACAGGGAGTCGGATACGCAGTATTTT.

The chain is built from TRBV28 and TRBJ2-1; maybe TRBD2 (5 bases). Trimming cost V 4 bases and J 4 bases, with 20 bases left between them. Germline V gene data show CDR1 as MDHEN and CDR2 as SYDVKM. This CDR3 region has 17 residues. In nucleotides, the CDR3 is TGTGCCAGCAGTTCCCTGGGGAGCCCGGAGAGATACAATGAGCAGTTCTTC. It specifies CASSSLGSPERYNEQFF. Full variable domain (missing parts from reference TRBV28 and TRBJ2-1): DVKVTQSSRYLVKRTGEKVFLECVQDMDHENMFWYRQDPGLGLRLIYFSYDVKMKEKGDIPEGYSVSREKKERFSLILESASTNQTSMYLCASSSLGSPERYNEQFFGPGTRLTVL.

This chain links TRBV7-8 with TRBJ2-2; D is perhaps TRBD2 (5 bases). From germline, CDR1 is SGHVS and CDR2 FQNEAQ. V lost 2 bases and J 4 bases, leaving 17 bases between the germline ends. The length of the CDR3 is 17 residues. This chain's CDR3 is CASSLPPIGGRTGELFF. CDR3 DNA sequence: TGTGCCAGCAGCTTACCACCTATCGGAGGACGCACCGGGGAGCTGTTTTTT.

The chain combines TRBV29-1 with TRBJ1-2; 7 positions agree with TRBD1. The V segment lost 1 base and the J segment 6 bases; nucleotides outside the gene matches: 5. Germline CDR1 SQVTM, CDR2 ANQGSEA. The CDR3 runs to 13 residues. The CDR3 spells CSVEGQGVDGYTF. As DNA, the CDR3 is TGCAGCGTTGAAGGACAGGGTGTGGATGGCTACACCTTC.

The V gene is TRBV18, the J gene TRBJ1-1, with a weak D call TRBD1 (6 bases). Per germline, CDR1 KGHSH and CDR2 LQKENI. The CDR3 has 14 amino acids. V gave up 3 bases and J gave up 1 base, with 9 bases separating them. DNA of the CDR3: TGTGCCAGCTCACCTGGGGGACAGAACACTGAAGCTTTCTTT. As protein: CASSPGGQNTEAFF.

CDR3 coding DNA: TGTGCCAGCAGCCTGTCCGCAGTGGAGGAGCAGTACTTC. It encodes CASSLSAVEEQYF. The chain employs TRBV11-3 and TRBJ2-7; no clear D. V was cut by 5 bases and J by 7 bases, with 15 bases left in between. This CDR3 spans 13 amino acids. Per the germline V gene, CDR1 is SGHNT and CDR2 is YENEEA.

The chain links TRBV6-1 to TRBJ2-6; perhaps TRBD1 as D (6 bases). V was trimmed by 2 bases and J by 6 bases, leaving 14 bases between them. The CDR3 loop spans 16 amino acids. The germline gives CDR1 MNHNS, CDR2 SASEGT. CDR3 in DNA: TGTGCCAGCAGTGAACTCCCAGGGGCGGAGGCCAACGTCCTGACTTTC. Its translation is CASSELPGAEANVLTF.

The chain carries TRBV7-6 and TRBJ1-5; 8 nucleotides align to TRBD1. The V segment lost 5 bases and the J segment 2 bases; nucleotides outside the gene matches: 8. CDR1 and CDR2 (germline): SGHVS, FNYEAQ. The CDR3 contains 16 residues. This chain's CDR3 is CASSEGTTGGNQPQHF. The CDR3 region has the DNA TGTGCCAGCAGCGAGGGAACGACAGGGGGCAATCAGCCCCAGCATTTT.

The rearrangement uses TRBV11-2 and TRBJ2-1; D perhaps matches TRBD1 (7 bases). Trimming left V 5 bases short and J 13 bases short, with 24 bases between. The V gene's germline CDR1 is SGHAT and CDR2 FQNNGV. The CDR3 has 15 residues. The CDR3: CASSRGGQRAQLQFF. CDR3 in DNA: TGTGCCAGCAGCAGAGGGGGACAGCGGGCCCAACTCCAGTTCTTC.

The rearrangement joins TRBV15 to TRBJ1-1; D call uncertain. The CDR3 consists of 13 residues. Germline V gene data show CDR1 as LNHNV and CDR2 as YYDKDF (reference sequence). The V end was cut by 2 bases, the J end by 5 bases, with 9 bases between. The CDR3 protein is CATSRLSKTEAFF. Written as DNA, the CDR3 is TGTGCCACCAGCAGACTTTCTAAAACTGAAGCTTTCTTT.

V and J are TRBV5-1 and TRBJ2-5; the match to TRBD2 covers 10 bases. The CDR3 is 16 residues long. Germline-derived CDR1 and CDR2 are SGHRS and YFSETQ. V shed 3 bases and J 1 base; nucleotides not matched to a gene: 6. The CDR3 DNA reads TGCGCCAGCAGCTCGTCGGGACTAGCGTTCCAAGAGACCCAGTACTTC. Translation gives CASSSSGLAFQETQYF. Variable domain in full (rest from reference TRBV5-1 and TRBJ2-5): KAGVTQTPRYLIKTRGQQVTLSCSPISGHRSVSWYQQTPGQGLQFLFEYFSETQRNKGNFPGRFSGRQFSNSRSEMNVSTLELGDSALYLCASSSSGLAFQETQYFGPGTRLLVL.

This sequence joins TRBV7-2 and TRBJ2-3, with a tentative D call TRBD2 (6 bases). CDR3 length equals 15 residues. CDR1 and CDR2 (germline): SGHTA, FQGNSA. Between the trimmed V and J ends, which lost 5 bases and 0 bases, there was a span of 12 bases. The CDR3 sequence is CASSPGLTSTDTQYF. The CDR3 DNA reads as TGTGCCAGCAGCCCGGGACTTACTAGCACAGATACGCAGTATTTT. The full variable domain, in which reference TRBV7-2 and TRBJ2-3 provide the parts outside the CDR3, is GAGVSQSPSNKVTEKGKDVELRCDPISGHTALYWYRQSLGQGLEFLIYFQGNSAPDKSGLPSDRFSAERTGGSVSTLTIQRTQQEDSAVYLCASSPGLTSTDTQYFGPGTRLTVL.